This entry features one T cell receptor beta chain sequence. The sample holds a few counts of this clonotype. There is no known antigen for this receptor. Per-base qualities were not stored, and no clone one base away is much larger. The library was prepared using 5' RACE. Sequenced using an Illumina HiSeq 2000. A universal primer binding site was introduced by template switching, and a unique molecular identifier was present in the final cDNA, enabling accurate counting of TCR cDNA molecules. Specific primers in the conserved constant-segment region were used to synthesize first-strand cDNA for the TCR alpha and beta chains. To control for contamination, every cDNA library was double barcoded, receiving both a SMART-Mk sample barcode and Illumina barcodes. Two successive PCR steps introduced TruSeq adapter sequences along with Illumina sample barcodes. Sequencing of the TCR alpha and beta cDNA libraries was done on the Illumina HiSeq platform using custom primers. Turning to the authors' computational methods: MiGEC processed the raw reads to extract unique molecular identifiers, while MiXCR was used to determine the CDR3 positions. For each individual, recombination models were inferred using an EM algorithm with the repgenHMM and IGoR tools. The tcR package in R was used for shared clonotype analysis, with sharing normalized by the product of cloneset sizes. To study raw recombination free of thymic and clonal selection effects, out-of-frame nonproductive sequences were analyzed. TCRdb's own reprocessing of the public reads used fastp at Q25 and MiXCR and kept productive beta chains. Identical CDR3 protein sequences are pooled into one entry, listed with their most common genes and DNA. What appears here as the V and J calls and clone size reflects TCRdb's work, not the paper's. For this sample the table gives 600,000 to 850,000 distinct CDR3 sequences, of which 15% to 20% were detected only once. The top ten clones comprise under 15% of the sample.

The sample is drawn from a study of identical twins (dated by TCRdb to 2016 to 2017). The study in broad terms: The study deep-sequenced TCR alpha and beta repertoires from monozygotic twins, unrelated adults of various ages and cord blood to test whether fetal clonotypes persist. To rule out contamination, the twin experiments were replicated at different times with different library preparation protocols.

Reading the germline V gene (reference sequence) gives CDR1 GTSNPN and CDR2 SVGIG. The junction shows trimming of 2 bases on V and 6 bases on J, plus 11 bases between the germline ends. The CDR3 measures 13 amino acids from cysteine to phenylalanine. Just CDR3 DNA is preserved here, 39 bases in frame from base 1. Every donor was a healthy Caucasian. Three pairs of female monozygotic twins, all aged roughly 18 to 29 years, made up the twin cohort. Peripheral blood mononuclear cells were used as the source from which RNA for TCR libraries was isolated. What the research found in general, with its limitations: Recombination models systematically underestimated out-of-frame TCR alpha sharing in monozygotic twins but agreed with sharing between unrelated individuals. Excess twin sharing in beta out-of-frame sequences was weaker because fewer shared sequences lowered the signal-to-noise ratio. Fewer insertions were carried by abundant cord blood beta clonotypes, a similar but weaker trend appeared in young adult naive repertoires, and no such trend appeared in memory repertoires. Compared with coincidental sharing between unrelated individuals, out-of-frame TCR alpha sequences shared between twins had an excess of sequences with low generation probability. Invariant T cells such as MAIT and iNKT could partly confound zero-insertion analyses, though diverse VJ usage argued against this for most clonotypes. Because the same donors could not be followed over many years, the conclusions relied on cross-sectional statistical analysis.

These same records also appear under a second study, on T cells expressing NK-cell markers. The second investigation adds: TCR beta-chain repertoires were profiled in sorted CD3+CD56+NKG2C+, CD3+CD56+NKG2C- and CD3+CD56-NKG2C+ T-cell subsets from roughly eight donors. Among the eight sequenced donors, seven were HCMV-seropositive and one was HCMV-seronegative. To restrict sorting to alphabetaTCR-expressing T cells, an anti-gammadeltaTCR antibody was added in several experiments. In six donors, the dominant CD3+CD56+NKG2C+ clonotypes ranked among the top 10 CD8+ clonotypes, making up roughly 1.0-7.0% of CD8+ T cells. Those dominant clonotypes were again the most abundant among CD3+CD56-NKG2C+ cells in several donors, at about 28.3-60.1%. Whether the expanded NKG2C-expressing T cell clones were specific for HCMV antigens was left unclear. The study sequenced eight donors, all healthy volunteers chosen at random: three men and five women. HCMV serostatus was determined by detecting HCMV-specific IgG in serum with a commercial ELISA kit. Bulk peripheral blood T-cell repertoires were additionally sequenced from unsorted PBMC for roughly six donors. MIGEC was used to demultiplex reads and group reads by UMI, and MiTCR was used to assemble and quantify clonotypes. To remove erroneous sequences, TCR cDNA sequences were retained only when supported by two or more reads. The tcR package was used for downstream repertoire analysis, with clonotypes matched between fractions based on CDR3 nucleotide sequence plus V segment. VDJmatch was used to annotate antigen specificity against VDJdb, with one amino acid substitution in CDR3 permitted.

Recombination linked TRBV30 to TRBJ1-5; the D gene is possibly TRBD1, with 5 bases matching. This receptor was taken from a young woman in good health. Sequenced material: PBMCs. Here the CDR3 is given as CAWSRGLGQPQHF. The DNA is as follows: TGTGCCTGGAGTAGGGGTTTAGGTCAGCCCCAGCATTTT.